These T cell receptor beta chains were read from a single sample in a study of Ad26.COV2.S vaccination and SARS-CoV-2 variants. Assay: immunoSEQ multiplex PCR; the TCRdb copy retains only in-frame clones and omits some. The data show more than 300,000 clones, with around four fifths seen just once and about 2.1% held by the top ten. The input for sequencing was peripheral blood, taken in a trial of Ad26.COV2.S vaccine versus placebo. Every receptor here comes from a person between 18 and 60 years old who received the Ad26.COV2.S COVID-19 vaccine or a placebo. Each CDR3 is given with its conserved first and last residue. Each record gives: CDR3 protein, V gene.

CDR3: CASSWQDSSYEQYF
V: TRBV5-1

CDR3: CASSKTGTEARNPYEQYF
V: TRBV5-4

CDR3: CATSDLRTSGGNTGELFF
V: TRBV24-1

CDR3: CASSVRGSGGAELDTQYF
V: TRBV9

CDR3: CASSPGGNQPQHF
V: TRBV7-9

CDR3: CASSYGQGRNEQFF
V: TRBV5-4

CDR3: CASRVGGRGAEAFF
V: TRBV5-1

CDR3: CASRAQAGARTDTQYF
V: TRBV27

CDR3: CASRRTGANTGELFF
V: TRBV5-4

CDR3: CASSVGTESYEQYF
V: TRBV5-1

CDR3: CASSPPGTMSHEQYF
V: TRBV3-1/TRBV3-2

CDR3: CASSSPFGDTQYF
V: TRBV4-1

CDR3: CASSTLAADTQYF
V: TRBV5-6

CDR3: CASSLRGEQYF
V: TRBV6-5

CDR3: CASSTQGPYEQYF
V: TRBV14

CDR3: CASSKLAGARNTGELFF
V: TRBV5-1

CDR3: CASSSTYEQYF
V: TRBV11-3

CDR3: CASSPGQGNYGYTF
V: TRBV28

CDR3: CASSSRVGVFYEQYF
V: TRBV11-2

CDR3: CASSQDHRQVTSYEQYF
V: TRBV4-1

CDR3: CASSSWGLNYGYTF
V: TRBV5-4

CDR3: CASGLGPMMDTEAFF
V: TRBV12-5

CDR3: CASRGLAGTYNEQFF
V: TRBV7-8

CDR3: CASSSIAGSYSYEQYF
V: TRBV6-5

CDR3: CASSPSGRGTDTQYF
V: TRBV18

CDR3: CASSLEGGTVSTDTQYF
V: TRBV11-3

CDR3: CATSEAGGDTGELFF
V: TRBV24-1

CDR3: CASSQIQGLMHSPLHF
V: TRBV14

CDR3: CASSLTLRGSYDTQYF
V: TRBV7-8

CDR3: CASSLAGGNEQYF
V: TRBV11-1

CDR3: CASSEDEVYNEQFF
V: TRBV6-1

CDR3: CASSYSRTHYGYTF
V: TRBV6-5

CDR3: CASSFLGTDTQYF
V: TRBV27

CDR3: CASSSTGVYQPQHF
V: TRBV19

CDR3: CASSHLSSSYNSPLHF
V: TRBV7-9

CDR3: CASSQADRGRMMVTQYF
V: TRBV21-1

CDR3: CASRLASAGETQYF
V: TRBV19

CDR3: CASRQGTEAFF
V: TRBV10-2

CDR3: CASRFVETQYF
V: TRBV12-3/TRBV12-4

CDR3: CAWSVQVETGELFF
V: TRBV30

CDR3: CASSENGRGTGELFF
V: TRBV10-1

CDR3: CASSDRRYEQYF
V: TRBV6-6

CDR3: CASSQVVTVYTGELFF
V: TRBV3-1/TRBV3-2

CDR3: CASSLPLTEAFF
V: TRBV12-3/TRBV12-4

CDR3: CASSRDRPLGYYNEQFF
V: TRBV6-2/TRBV6-3

CDR3: CSASRDKGPYGYTF
V: TRBV20-1

CDR3: CARGREGNRGPLHF
V: TRBV2

CDR3: CASSKLDPGAWGVPMIPQHF
V: TRBV9

CDR3: CASNDVGYEQYF
V: TRBV28

CDR3: CASTGGLFYEQYF
V: TRBV6-5

CDR3: CASSVGVRGTGELFF
V: TRBV9

CDR3: CASSLSESYEQYF
V: TRBV6-2/TRBV6-3

CDR3: CASSGGQAQRAIYF
V: TRBV2

CDR3: CASSLRQGRETQYF
V: TRBV7-3